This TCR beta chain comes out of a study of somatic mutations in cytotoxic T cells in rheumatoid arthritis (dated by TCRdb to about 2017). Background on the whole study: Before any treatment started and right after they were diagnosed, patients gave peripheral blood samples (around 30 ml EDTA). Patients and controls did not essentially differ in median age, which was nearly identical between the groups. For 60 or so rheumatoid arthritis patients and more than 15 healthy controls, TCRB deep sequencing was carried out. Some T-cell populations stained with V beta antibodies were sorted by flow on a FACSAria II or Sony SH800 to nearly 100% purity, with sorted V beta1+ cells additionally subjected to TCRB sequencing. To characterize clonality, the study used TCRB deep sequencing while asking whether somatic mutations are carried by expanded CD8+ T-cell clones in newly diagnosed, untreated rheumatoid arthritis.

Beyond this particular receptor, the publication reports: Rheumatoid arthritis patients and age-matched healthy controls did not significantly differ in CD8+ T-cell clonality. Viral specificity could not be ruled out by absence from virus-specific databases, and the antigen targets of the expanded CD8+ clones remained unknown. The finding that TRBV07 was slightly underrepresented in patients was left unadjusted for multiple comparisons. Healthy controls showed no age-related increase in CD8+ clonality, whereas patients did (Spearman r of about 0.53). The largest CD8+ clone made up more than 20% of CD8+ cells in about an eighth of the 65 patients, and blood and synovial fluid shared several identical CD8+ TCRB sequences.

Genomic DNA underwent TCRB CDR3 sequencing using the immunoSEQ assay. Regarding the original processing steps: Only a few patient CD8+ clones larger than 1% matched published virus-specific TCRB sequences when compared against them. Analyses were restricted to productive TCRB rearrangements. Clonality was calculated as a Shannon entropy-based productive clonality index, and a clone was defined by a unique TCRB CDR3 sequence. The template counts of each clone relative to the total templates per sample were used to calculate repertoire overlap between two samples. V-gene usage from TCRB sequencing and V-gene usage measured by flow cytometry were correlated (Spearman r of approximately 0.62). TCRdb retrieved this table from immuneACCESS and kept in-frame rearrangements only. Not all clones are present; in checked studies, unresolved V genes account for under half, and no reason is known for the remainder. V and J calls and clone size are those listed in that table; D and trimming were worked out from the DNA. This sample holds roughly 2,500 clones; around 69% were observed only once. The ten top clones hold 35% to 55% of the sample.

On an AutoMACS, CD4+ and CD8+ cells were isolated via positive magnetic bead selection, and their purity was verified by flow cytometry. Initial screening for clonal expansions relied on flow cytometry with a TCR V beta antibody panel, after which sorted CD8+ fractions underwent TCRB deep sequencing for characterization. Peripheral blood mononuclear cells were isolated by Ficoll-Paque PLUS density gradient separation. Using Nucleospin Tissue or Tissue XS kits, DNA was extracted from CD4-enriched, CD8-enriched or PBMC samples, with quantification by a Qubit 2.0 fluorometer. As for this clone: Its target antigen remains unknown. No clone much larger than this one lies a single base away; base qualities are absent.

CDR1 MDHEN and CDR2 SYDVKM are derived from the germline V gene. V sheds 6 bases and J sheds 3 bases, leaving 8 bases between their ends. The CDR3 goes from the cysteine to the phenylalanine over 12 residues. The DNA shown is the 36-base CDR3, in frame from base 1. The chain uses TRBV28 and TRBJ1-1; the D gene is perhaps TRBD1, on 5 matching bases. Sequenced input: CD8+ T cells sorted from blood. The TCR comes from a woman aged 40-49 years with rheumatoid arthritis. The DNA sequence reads TGTGCCAGCAGCCCAGGGTACACTGAAGCTTTCTTT. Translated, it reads CASSPGYTEAFF.